This T cell receptor beta chain was sequenced for a study of shared clonotypes between healthy human individuals. Only in-frame clones appear in the TCRdb table, and some are missing; sequencing was by immunoSEQ multiplex PCR. The table has 700,000 to 950,000 clones, around 96% seen once. Positively selected for CCR7, the CD45RO-negative cells used as naive CD8 cells excluded terminally differentiated effector memory CD45RA+ cells. The source material was naive CD8+ T cells sorted from blood. The receptor comes from a man aged 25 to 45 in good health.

The CDR3 nucleotides are TGTGCCAGCAGAATCGCCTACGAGCAGTACTTC. This translates into CASRIAYEQYF. V is TRBV6-5 and J is TRBJ2-7; D not certain. Germline CDR1 reads MNHEY; CDR2 reads SVGAGI. Trimming took 6 bases from V and 2 from J, leaving 5 bases between them. CDR3 length: 11 residues.